The 32 T cell receptor beta chains below come from one sample, sequenced in a study of blood T cell repertoires in COVID-19. Data came from immunoSEQ multiplex PCR; TCRdb stores just in-frame clones and leaves some out. Seen here are 120,000 to 150,000 clones, over 70% observed once, and the top ten hold 3.9%. The specimen was PBMCs or T cells enriched from blood (not recorded which). The receptors were gathered from a man aged 45 to 65 in a cohort exposed to, infected with or recovered from COVID-19 (not recorded which).

This chain links TRBV6-5 with TRBJ2-5, with 9 bases aligning to TRBD1. Trimming removed 6 bases from V and 5 bases from J; junction bases left unmatched: 4. This CDR3 has 13 amino acids. Per germline, CDR1 MNHEY and CDR2 SVGAGI. The CDR3: CASSRDRGETQYF. The CDR3 DNA sequence: TGTGCCAGCAGCCGTGACAGGGGGGAGACCCAGTACTTC.

The rearrangement joins TRBV5-8 to TRBJ2-7; D ambiguous. Germline CDR1 SGHTS, CDR2 YDEGEE. Deletions cut 1 base from V and 5 bases from J, with 13 bases between. The CDR3 totals 14 residues. CDR3 in DNA: TGTGCCAGCAGCTTGAGAGGTGGTCCCCACGAGCAGTACTTC. This translates into CASSLRGGPHEQYF.

The chain joins TRBV10-3 to TRBJ2-2, with D perhaps TRBD2 (6 bases). Trimming pared 1 base from V and 6 bases from J, leaving 9 bases between. Germline-derived CDR1 and CDR2 are ENHRY and SYGVKD. The CDR3 covers 14 residues. For the CDR3, the DNA is TGTGCCATCAGTGAGTTGGAGGGCGCCGGGGAGCTGTTTTTT. Protein: CAISELEGAGELFF.

The chain recombines TRBV19 with TRBJ2-7; D is possibly TRBD2 (7 bases). Germline CDR1 reads LNHDA; CDR2 reads SQIVND (reference sequence). The V gene lost 7 bases and the J gene lost 6 bases, with 31 bases spanning the gap. This CDR3 is built from 18 residues. The CDR3 reads CASMGTAGLPWTVPEQYF. CDR3 bases: TGTGCCAGTATGGGGACCGCGGGACTACCGTGGACAGTCCCCGAGCAGTACTTC.

In its sample, this clone was seen once. The chain uses TRBV28 and TRBJ1-2, with no clear D. V lost 2 bases and J 2 bases, leaving 3 bases between the germline ends. CDR1 is MDHEN, CDR2 SYDVKM, per germline. The CDR3 consists of 12 residues. The CDR3 bases are TGTGCCAGCAGTTTAGAGAACTATGGCTACACCTTC. It codes for CASSLENYGYTF.

V usage is TRBV10-3 and J usage is TRBJ2-1, with 12 bases matching TRBD2. After removal of 4 bases from V and 12 bases from J, the junction contained 10 bases not matched to a gene. Per the germline V gene, CDR1 is ENHRY and CDR2 is SYGVKD. There are 15 residues in the CDR3. The chain's CDR3 is CAISGGLAGDLRQFF. CDR3 in DNA: TGTGCCATCAGTGGGGGACTAGCGGGCGATCTTAGGCAGTTCTTC.

The genes are TRBV7-6 and TRBJ2-2; D perhaps matches TRBD2 (6 bases). V was pared by 4 bases and J by 1 base, with 13 bases between. This CDR3 has 16 amino acids. The germline V gene encodes CDR1 SGHVS and CDR2 FNYEAQ. In DNA form, the CDR3 reads TGTGCCAGCAGCTCCTCGCCGCGGGGGAACACCGGGGAGCTGTTTTTT. This translates into CASSSSPRGNTGELFF.

The V call is TRBV5-6, the J call TRBJ1-1; D call uncertain. Trimming removed 6 bases at V and 5 bases at J, with 11 bases between. There are 12 residues in the CDR3. Germline V CDR1 and CDR2: SGHDT, YYEEEE. The chain's CDR3 is CASTGMGTEAFF. Written as DNA, the CDR3 is TGTGCCAGCACCGGGATGGGGACTGAAGCTTTCTTT.

The chain uses TRBV11-1 and TRBJ2-1, with TRBD2 matching 8 bases. Germline V lookup: CDR1 SGHAT, CDR2 FQDESV (reference sequence). With 5 bases clipped from V and 4 bases from J, the junction kept 10 bases outside the gene matches. The CDR3 covers 16 residues. In DNA form, the CDR3 reads TGTGCCAGCAGCGTACCGGGACTAGAGCGTTACAATGAGCAGTTCTTC. Amino acids: CASSVPGLERYNEQFF.

The chain has TRBV28 and TRBJ1-2; D gene ambiguous. The CDR3 runs 11 residues. Germline V CDR1 and CDR2: MDHEN, SYDVKM. V was shortened by 4 bases and J by 4 bases, with 4 bases between the two germline ends. This CDR3 reads CASSSGYGYTF. CDR3 in DNA: TGTGCCAGCAGTTCGGGCTATGGCTACACCTTC.

This rearrangement joins TRBV13 to TRBJ1-3; 7 nucleotides agree with TRBD1. CDR1 and CDR2 (germline): PRHDT, FYEKMQ (reference sequence). J gave up 4 bases and V 5 bases, and 8 bases lay outside the gene matches. The length of the CDR3 is 15 residues. The CDR3 reads CASSPGQAPGNTIYF. The CDR3 DNA reads as TGTGCCAGCAGCCCTGGACAGGCGCCAGGAAACACCATATATTTT. Full variable domain (outside the CDR3, taken from reference TRBV13 and TRBJ1-3): AAGVIQSPRHLIKEKRETATLKCYPIPRHDTVYWYQQGPGQDPQFLISFYEKMQSDKGSIPDRFSAQQFSDYHSELNMSSLELGDSALYFCASSPGQAPGNTIYFGEGSWLTVV.

This chain connects TRBV28 to TRBJ2-6; D is possibly TRBD1 (5 bases). V dropped 4 bases and J dropped 0 bases, with 16 bases sitting between them. CDR3 length equals 18 residues. CDR1 and CDR2 from the germline V gene are MDHEN and SYDVKM. The CDR3 loop reads CASSSPRWGGSGANVLTF. CDR3 sequence (DNA): TGTGCCAGCAGTTCTCCAAGGTGGGGCGGCTCTGGGGCCAACGTCCTGACTTTC.

V is TRBV6-5 and J is TRBJ1-4; D gene ambiguous. The V gene lost 6 bases and the J gene lost 13 bases, with 18 bases spanning the gap. Germline CDR1 and CDR2: MNHEY and SVGAGI. The CDR3 is 13 residues long. CDR3 in amino acids: CASRPPGGRGLFF. Written as DNA, the CDR3 is TGTGCCAGCAGACCCCCTGGAGGGCGCGGACTGTTTTTT.

V and J are TRBV4-1 and TRBJ2-1, with 14 bases identical to TRBD2. Germline V gene sequence: CDR1 MGHRA, CDR2 YSYEKL. The CDR3 totals 15 residues. V trimming: 4 bases; J trimming: 7 bases; junction bases outside the gene matches: 3. CDR3 region: CASSPGTSGSNEQFF. CDR3 in DNA: TGCGCCAGCAGCCCCGGGACTAGCGGGAGTAATGAGCAGTTCTTC.

This rearrangement joins TRBV12-3 or TRBV12-4 to TRBJ1-1; D is uncertain. The CDR3 extends over 13 amino acids. V gave up 4 bases and J gave up 2 bases, with 8 bases separating them. CDR3 sequence: CASSWQINTEAFF. CDR3 nucleotide sequence: TGTGCCAGCAGTTGGCAAATCAACACTGAAGCTTTCTTT.

The J gene is TRBJ2-7, the V gene TRBV14; TRBD2 matches 8 bases. This CDR3 comprises 14 residues. V shed 1 base, J shed 1 base, and the junction held 0 bases outside the gene matches. Germline CDR1 reads SGHDN; CDR2 reads FVKESK. The CDR3 protein is CASSQVAGSYEQYF. DNA of the CDR3: TGTGCCAGCAGCCAAGTAGCGGGATCCTACGAGCAGTACTTC.

The rearrangement uses TRBV4-3 and TRBJ1-1; TRBD1 aligns across 11 bases. The CDR3 totals 16 residues. Germline V gene data show CDR1 as LGHNA and CDR2 as YSLEER. Trimming took 1 base from V and 1 from J; bases not matched to a gene: 2. The CDR3 protein is CASSQGTGGANTEAFF. Here the CDR3 DNA reads TGCGCCAGCAGCCAAGGGACAGGGGGCGCGAACACTGAAGCTTTCTTT.

This clone was detected only once. The chain employs TRBV5-1 and TRBJ2-7; TRBD1 matches at 9 bases. The CDR3 contains 14 residues. CDR1 and CDR2 (germline): SGHRS, YFSETQ. The trim removed 7 bases at V and 5 bases at J, leaving 10 bases unmatched. CDR3 protein: CASGFTTGGDEQYF. CDR3 in DNA: TGCGCCAGCGGGTTCACAACAGGGGGCGACGAGCAGTACTTC. The variable domain in full, with the rest retrieved from reference TRBV5-1 and TRBJ2-7, is KAGVTQTPRYLIKTRGQQVTLSCSPISGHRSVSWYQQTPGQGLQFLFEYFSETQRNKGNFPGRFSGRQFSNSRSEMNVSTLELGDSALYLCASGFTTGGDEQYFGPGTRLTVT.

This clone has only a few counts. The J gene is TRBJ2-7, the V gene TRBV9; tentatively, D is TRBD1 (5 bases). There are 15 residues in the CDR3. Germline V gene lookup returns CDR1 SGDLS and CDR2 YYNGEE. The V end was cut by 4 bases, the J end by 2 bases, with 16 bases between. CDR3 in amino acids: CASSLMAGSTYEQYF. CDR3 DNA sequence: TGTGCCAGCAGCCTGATGGCAGGGTCTACCTACGAGCAGTACTTC.

The chain joins TRBV7-3 to TRBJ2-3, with a weak D call TRBD1 (6 bases). V gave up 4 bases and J gave up 4 bases, with 9 bases separating them. In germline, CDR1 is SGHTA, CDR2 FQGTGA. The CDR3 consists of 13 residues. CDR3 residues: CASSSGASDTQYF. CDR3 bases: TGTGCCAGCAGCTCAGGGGCCTCAGATACGCAGTATTTT.

The chain employs TRBV19 and TRBJ1-1; 8 nucleotides agree with TRBD1. Germline loops: CDR1 LNHDA, CDR2 SQIVND (reference sequence). CDR3 size: 15 residues. Trimming at V came to 5 bases and at J to 1 base, leaving 6 bases not matched to a gene. CDR3 DNA sequence: TGTGCCAGTAGTCCTCTGGGGACAGGGAACACTGAAGCTTTCTTT. Its translation: CASSPLGTGNTEAFF. The whole variable domain, remainder taken from reference TRBV19 and TRBJ1-1, is DGGITQSPKYLFRKEGQNVTLSCEQNLNHDAMYWYRQDPGQGLRLIYYSQIVNDFQKGDIAEGYSVSREKKESFPLTVTSAQKNPTAFYLCASSPLGTGNTEAFFGQGTRLTVV.

The rearrangement uses TRBV9 and TRBJ2-2; D possibly corresponds to TRBD2 (6 bases). CDR3 length: 14 residues. The germline V gene has CDR1 SGDLS and CDR2 YYNGEE. The V gene lost 7 bases and the J gene lost 0 bases, with 10 bases spanning the gap. CDR3 protein: CASGGLANTGELFF. The CDR3 DNA reads as TGTGCCAGCGGGGGACTTGCGAACACCGGGGAGCTGTTTTTT.

The rearrangement links TRBV12-5 to TRBJ2-3; 12 bases fit TRBD2. The CDR3 is 16 amino acids. V shed 2 bases and J 4 bases; nucleotides not matched to a gene: 4. Per germline, CDR1 LGHNT and CDR2 FRNRAP. CDR3 protein: CASGLLSSGGADTQYF. CDR3 bases: TGTGCTAGTGGTTTGTTGTCTAGCGGGGGGGCAGATACGCAGTATTTT.

The rearrangement uses TRBV19 and TRBJ2-1; D may be TRBD1 (6 bases). Germline assignment: CDR1 LNHDA and CDR2 SQIVND (reference sequence). V was trimmed by 5 bases and J by 7 bases, leaving 12 bases between them. There are 13 residues in the CDR3. CDR3 region: CASSLGQYNEQFF. CDR3 nucleotides: TGTGCCAGTAGTCTTGGACAGTATAATGAGCAGTTCTTC.

Turning to this clone: Other DNA variants within this sample encode the same CDR3. The CDR3 DNA reads TGTGCCAGCAGTTTAGCCGGCTACAATGAGCAGTTCTTC. Translating it yields CASSLAGYNEQFF. V is TRBV27 and J is TRBJ2-1; D gene unclear. Trimming took 2 bases from V and 3 from J, leaving 5 bases between them. The CDR3 consists of 13 residues. The germline V gene has CDR1 MNHEY and CDR2 SMNVEV (reference sequence).

This clone occurred many times. The chain links TRBV19 to TRBJ2-6; D possibly corresponds to TRBD1 (5 bases). The CDR3 totals 15 residues. In germline, CDR1 is LNHDA, CDR2 SQIVND (reference sequence). The V and J ends lost 5 bases and 0 bases respectively, with 8 bases between them. The CDR3 region has the DNA TGTGCCAGTAGTGCGACAGTCTCTGGGGCCAACGTCCTGACTTTC. As protein: CASSATVSGANVLTF. Variable domain in full (rest from reference TRBV19 and TRBJ2-6): DGGITQSPKYLFRKEGQNVTLSCEQNLNHDAMYWYRQDPGQGLRLIYYSQIVNDFQKGDIAEGYSVSREKKESFPLTVTSAQKNPTAFYLCASSATVSGANVLTFGAGSRLTVL.

The chain has TRBV30 and TRBJ2-7, with D maybe TRBD1 (5 bases). V dropped 3 bases and J dropped 4 bases, with 7 bases sitting between them. The CDR3 runs 11 residues. Germline values: CDR1 GTSNPN, CDR2 SVGIG (reference sequence). This CDR3 reads CAWRTEYEQYF. CDR3 nucleotide sequence: TGTGCCTGGAGGACAGAGTACGAGCAGTACTTC.

The rearrangement joins TRBV11-3 to TRBJ2-1, with no clear D. The CDR3 is 13 amino acids. Germline loops: CDR1 SGHNT, CDR2 YENEEA. Trimming pared 6 bases from V and 9 bases from J, leaving 15 bases between. In nucleotides, the CDR3 is TGTGCCAGCAGTCAAGAAACGCGTTCTGAGCAGTTCTTC. Translation: CASSQETRSEQFF.

The chain has TRBV28 and TRBJ1-1; 8 bases are shared with TRBD1. Germline CDR1 MDHEN, CDR2 SYDVKM. Trimming took 8 bases from V and 3 from J; bases not matched to a gene: 5. The CDR3 has 13 residues. Written as DNA, the CDR3 is TGTGCCAGCTGGACAGGGCGGTACACTGAAGCTTTCTTT. This encodes CASWTGRYTEAFF.

This clone came up once. The V and J genes are TRBV3-1 (or the pseudogene TRBV3-2) and TRBJ2-1, with 11 bases aligning to TRBD1. This CDR3 comprises 15 residues. The germline V gene encodes CDR1 LGHDT and CDR2 YNNKEL (reference sequence). V was pared by 4 bases and J by 4 bases, with 3 bases of the junction left unmatched. CDR3 amino acids: CASSPRDRGYNEQFF. DNA for the CDR3: TGTGCCAGCAGCCCCCGGGACAGGGGGTACAATGAGCAGTTCTTC.

The chain recombines TRBV5-4 with TRBJ1-6; 8 nucleotides line up with TRBD1. The V gene end was trimmed by 1 base and the J gene end by 6 bases; junction bases not matched to a gene: 3. The germline gives CDR1 SGHNT, CDR2 YYREEE (reference sequence). The CDR3 is 15 residues long. Here the CDR3 DNA reads TGTGCCAGCAGCTTGCGACAGGGGAGTAATTCACCCCTCCACTTT. Translated: CASSLRQGSNSPLHF.

In this sample, this clone turned up once. The chain employs TRBV12-3 or TRBV12-4 and TRBJ1-3; no reliable D call. This CDR3 contains 13 residues. The V and J ends lost 6 bases and 0 bases respectively, with 6 bases between them. The CDR3 here is CASSSGSGNTIYF. The CDR3 DNA reads as TGTGCCAGCAGCTCGGGCTCTGGAAACACCATATATTTT.